This TCR beta chain was recorded in a study of T-cell memory formation after mild COVID-19. Overall study context: TCR clusters largely stayed donor specific. General study points: CD4+ bias marked clones expanding day 15 to 37, unlike balanced contracting clones. Pre-infection memory contained some responding clones, which suggested that cross-reactive memory had joined.

On this clonotype: Its antigen remains unidentified. At one boundary the junction diverges from the germline segment, which might be a read error.

The CDR3 covers 8 residues. Germline assignment: CDR1 MNHNY and CDR2 SVGAGI (reference sequence). TCRdb reprocessed the 5' RACE reads with MiXCR, giving one entry per CDR3 protein. Of more than 300,000 distinct CDR3 sequences listed, roughly an eighth are singletons. The source is a man younger than 35 who had mild COVID-19 (a few samples of this study predate the infection). Cell type and time point are not known. This chain connects TRBV6-6 to TRBJ2-6; D uncertain. Sequencing was carried out using PBMCs or a T cell subset sorted from them (not recorded which). CDR3 in amino acids: CAASGTGF. The CDR3 DNA reads TGTGCTGCCTCGGGCACCGGGTTC.